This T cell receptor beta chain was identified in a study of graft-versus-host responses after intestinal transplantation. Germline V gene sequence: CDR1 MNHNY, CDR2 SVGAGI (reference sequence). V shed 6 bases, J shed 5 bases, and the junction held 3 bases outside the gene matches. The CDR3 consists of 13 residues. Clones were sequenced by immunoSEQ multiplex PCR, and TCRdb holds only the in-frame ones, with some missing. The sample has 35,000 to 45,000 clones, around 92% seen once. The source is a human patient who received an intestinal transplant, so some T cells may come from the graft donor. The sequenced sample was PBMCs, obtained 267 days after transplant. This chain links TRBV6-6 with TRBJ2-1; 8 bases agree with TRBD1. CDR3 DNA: TGTGCCAGCAGAACGACAGGGGACAATGAGCAGTTCTTC. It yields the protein CASRTTGDNEQFF.